A single T cell receptor beta chain is shown here with its context. Libraries were prepared by immunoSEQ multiplex PCR; TCRdb keeps only in-frame clonotypes and omits some of them. The data show 25,000 to 35,000 clones, about four fifths seen once. The record originates from a study of T cells in localized non-small cell lung cancer. V lost 9 bases, J lost 5 bases, and 13 bases lay in between. This CDR3 contains 12 residues. From germline, CDR1 is LNHDA and CDR2 SQIVND (reference sequence). The origin of this receptor is a male donor at least 60 years old with stage III squamous cell lung carcinoma. The chain couples TRBV19 to TRBJ2-5; D is unclear. The sequences come from peripheral blood, collected before any cancer treatment. This CDR3 is CASSALGETQYF. CDR3 sequence (DNA): TGTGCCAGCTCCGCTCTTGGGGAGACCCAGTACTTC.